This TCR beta chain was captured in a study of T cells in tuberculosis (dated by TCRdb to between 2018 and 2020). Notes on the research overall: In the study, CD1B tetramers and high-throughput TCR immunosequencing were combined to characterize T cells specific for the mycobacterial lipid antigen glucose monomycolate (GMM).

What the authors observed across the whole study: The stringent sort gate may have missed T cells binding the CD1B-GMM tetramer with low affinity.

PBMC were thawed, rested overnight, stained with a GMM-loaded CD1B tetramer, a Live/Dead dye and anti-CD3, and then sorted on a FACS Aria II. CD1B tetramers were loaded with C32 glucose monomycolate purified from Rhodococcus equi. PBMC used for tetramer sorting had been depleted of CD14-expressing monocytes for a separate study before cryopreservation. From each donor, roughly 93,000 tetramer-negative cells were sorted and were analyzed alongside the tetramer-positive cells. Antigen-specific T cells were sorted from several healthy South African adults using GMM-loaded CD1B tetramers. Because TCR-alpha and TCR-beta chains were sequenced unpaired, no chain pairing information was available. The immunoSEQ multiplex PCR assay was used to generate TCR libraries, with TCR-beta and/or TCR-alpha/delta assays applied to each sample. The amplified TCR libraries were sequenced on the Illumina high-throughput platform. In the original analysis: Clustering and dimensionality reduction relied on pairwise TCRdist distances among GMM-specific receptors from T cells that were either sorted ex vivo or expanded in vitro. Sequence motifs defined by gene usage and CDR3 content were tested for enrichment in tetramer-positive versus tetramer-negative populations. TCRdb provides this immuneACCESS table in a form limited to in-frame rearrangements. Some clones are lacking; in checked studies, under half of them reflect an unresolved V gene, and why the rest are absent is not known. Clone size and V and J calls were adopted from that table, with D and trimming inferred from the DNA. Here the sample has some 60,000 clones; 81% occur a single time. The ten largest clones capture about 13% of the sample.

Worth noting for this clone: The record has no base qualities; no much larger clone is one base away.

Via the germline V gene, CDR1 is KGHSH and CDR2 LQKENI. V has 5 bases trimmed and J has 7 bases trimmed; junction bases matching no gene number 8. There are 14 amino acids in the CDR3, from cysteine to phenylalanine inclusive. Only the CDR3 portion is preserved as DNA: 42 bases, with reading frame beginning at the first base. Here the chain combines TRBV18 and TRBJ2-3, with 8 bases matching TRBD1. This TCR was sampled from an adult woman with latent tuberculosis. Sequencing was performed on CD1b-GMM tetramer-negative cells sorted from PBMCs. The cell subset or site label, as the study defines it: T cells not binding CD1B-GMM tetramer, sorted from same donor. The CDR3 region: CASSAGTGKHTQYF. The nucleotides read TGTGCCAGCTCAGCAGGGACAGGTAAACATACGCAGTATTTT.